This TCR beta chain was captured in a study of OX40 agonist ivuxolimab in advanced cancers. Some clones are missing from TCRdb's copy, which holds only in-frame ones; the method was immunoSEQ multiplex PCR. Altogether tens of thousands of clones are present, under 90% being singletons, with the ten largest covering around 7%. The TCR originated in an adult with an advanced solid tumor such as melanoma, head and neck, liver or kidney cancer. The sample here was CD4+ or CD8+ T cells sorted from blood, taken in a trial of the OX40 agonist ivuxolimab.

The CDR3 region has the DNA TGCGCCAGCAGGGGGGGAGGGGGTAGCAATCAGCCCCAGCATTTT. Translated, it gives CASRGGGGSNQPQHF. V and J are TRBV10-2 and TRBJ1-5; D may be TRBD1 (6 bases). The V end lost 6 bases, the J end lost 0 bases, and 12 bases lay between the germline ends. The length of the CDR3 is 15 residues. CDR1 and CDR2 from the germline V gene are WSHSY and SAAADI.